These 9 T cell receptor beta chains came from one sample sequenced in a study of blood T cell repertoires in COVID-19. Method: immunoSEQ multiplex PCR; TCRdb's copy keeps in-frame clones and lacks some. The sample shows about 240,000 clones, approximately 86% of them seen only once. The source material was peripheral blood. These receptors all stem from a woman under 40 with acute or convalescent COVID-19.

The rearrangement uses TRBV14 and TRBJ2-6; TRBD1 matches at 9 bases. This CDR3 has 18 amino acids. The V gene's germline CDR1 is SGHDN and CDR2 FVKESK. Trimming removed 1 base from V and 0 bases from J; junction bases left unmatched: 4. The CDR3: CASSQGTGAISGANVLTF. The CDR3 DNA is TGTGCCAGCAGCCAAGGGACAGGGGCTATCTCTGGGGCCAACGTCCTGACTTTC.

The chain is built from TRBV11-3 and TRBJ2-5, with 12 bases lining up with TRBD2. The CDR3 contains 16 residues. Per the germline V gene, CDR1 is SGHNT and CDR2 is YENEEA. Trimming at V came to 2 bases and at J to 8 bases, leaving 9 bases not matched to a gene. The CDR3 sequence is CASSLQRLAGEETQYF. The CDR3 DNA follows: TGTGCCAGCAGCTTACAGAGACTAGCGGGAGAGGAAACCCAGTACTTC. The entire variable domain, with the rest obtained from reference TRBV11-3 and TRBJ2-5, is as follows: EAGVVQSPRYKIIEKKQPVAFWCNPISGHNTLYWYLQNLGQGPELLIRYENEEAVDDSQLPKDRFSAERLKGVDSTLKIQPAELGDSAVYLCASSLQRLAGEETQYFGPGTRLLVL.

The rearrangement links TRBV11-2 to TRBJ2-1; 13 nucleotides align to TRBD2. V trimming: 3 bases; J trimming: 6 bases; junction bases outside the gene matches: 8. CDR1 and CDR2 (germline): SGHAT, FQNNGV. The CDR3 has 17 amino acids. The DNA of the CDR3 is TGTGCCAGCAGCTTCCAGGGACTAGCGGGGCAGACCAATGAGCAGTTCTTC. Amino acids: CASSFQGLAGQTNEQFF.

This sequence joins TRBV19 and TRBJ2-1, with unresolved D. This CDR3 comprises 14 residues. Looked up from germline, CDR1 is LNHDA and CDR2 is SQIVND (reference sequence). Trimming shortened V by 9 bases and J by 9 bases, and 21 bases separated the two germline ends. The CDR3 is CASASSAAPGEQFF. The CDR3 bases are TGTGCCAGCGCGTCGTCGGCAGCGCCGGGTGAGCAGTTCTTC.

V is TRBV19 and J is TRBJ2-5, with D possibly being TRBD1 (5 bases). The V end was cut by 0 bases, the J end by 5 bases, with 16 bases between. The CDR3 length is 16 residues. The V gene's germline CDR1 is LNHDA and CDR2 SQIVND (reference sequence). CDR3 protein: CASSIDRARVRETQYF. CDR3 sequence (DNA): TGTGCCAGTAGTATAGATAGGGCCAGGGTTCGTGAGACCCAGTACTTC.

This chain connects TRBV9 to TRBJ1-6; TRBD1 matches 7 bases. V shed 4 bases and J 5 bases; nucleotides not matched to a gene: 6. CDR3 length equals 15 residues. Germline-derived CDR1 and CDR2 are SGDLS and YYNGEE. CDR3: CASSTGDRNNSPLHF. In DNA form, the CDR3 reads TGTGCCAGCAGCACCGGGGACAGAAATAATTCACCCCTCCACTTT.

This sequence joins TRBV13 and TRBJ2-7; D possibly corresponds to TRBD1 (6 bases). CDR1 and CDR2 from the germline V gene are PRHDT and FYEKMQ (reference sequence). Trimming left V 4 bases short and J 4 bases short, with 14 bases between. The CDR3 is 14 residues long. CDR3 bases: TGTGCCAGCAGCTCAATGGGGGCCCTGTACGAGCAGTACTTC. This gives the protein CASSSMGALYEQYF.

V usage is TRBV5-4 and J usage is TRBJ2-1; 8 bases line up with TRBD2. V lost 4 bases to trimming and J lost 5 bases; unmatched junction nucleotides: 8. The CDR3 has 15 amino acids. Germline CDR1 and CDR2: SGHNT and YYREEE (reference sequence). The CDR3 DNA reads TGTGCCAGCAGCCCATCCGGGACTAGGAACAATGAGCAGTTCTTC. It specifies CASSPSGTRNNEQFF.

The chain has TRBV3-1 (or the pseudogene TRBV3-2) and TRBJ1-6; D ambiguous. Germline assignment: CDR1 LGHDT and CDR2 YNNKEL (reference sequence). The CDR3 runs 12 residues. V was shortened by 2 bases and J by 8 bases, with 4 bases between the two germline ends. DNA for the CDR3: TGTGCCAGCAGCCAATCGGATTCACCCCTCCACTTT. Translated, it gives CASSQSDSPLHF.